This is a list of T cell receptor beta chains from one sample in a study of T cells after yellow fever vaccination. TCRdb processed the 5' RACE reads anew with MiXCR; each CDR3 protein has one entry. This table has about 630,000 distinct CDR3 sequences, roughly an eighth appearing once. The sample consisted of PBMCs, taken on the day of the yellow fever booster vaccination. These receptors came from a man younger than 40 who received the YFV17D yellow fever vaccine. CDR3s include the opening cysteine and the closing phenylalanine or tryptophan. Fields, in order: V gene, clone size, D gene, J gene, CDR3 DNA, CDR3 protein. D genes are given only for firm matches. The size entry is marked missing in some rows and otherwise reads once, few, many or a size class.

TRBV9,NA,NA,TRBJ2-7,TGTGCCAGCAGCCCGGGAGGGACAGGCCTCAGCTCCTACGAGCAGTACTTC,CASSPGGTGLSSYEQYF
TRBV6-1,NA,NA,TRBJ1-1,TGTGCCAGCACCCAAAACGTGGGGGACACTGAAGCTTTCTTT,CASTQNVGDTEAFF
TRBV25-1,NA,NA,TRBJ1-1,TGTGCCAGCAGCGACACAGGGCTAGCTTTCTTT,CASSDTGLAFF
TRBV7-6,NA,NA,TRBJ2-3,TGTGCCAGCAGCCACTCCGGGGCAGCGCAGTATTTT,CASSHSGAAQYF
TRBV7-2,few,NA,TRBJ1-1,TGTGCCAGCAGCCCAGGTTTTCCCTGGGGCCCCAGCACTGAAGCTTTCTTT,CASSPGFPWGPSTEAFF
TRBV29-1,NA,NA,TRBJ1-5,TGCAGCGCCGTACTCGGGTACAATCAGCCCCAGCATTTT,CSAVLGYNQPQHF
TRBV7-2,many,NA,TRBJ2-6,TGTGCCAGCAGCTTAGGATTTGGGGCCAACGTCCTGACTTTC,CASSLGFGANVLTF
TRBV30,NA,NA,TRBJ2-7,TGTGCCTGGGGAGAGGGGTACGAGCAGTACTTC,CAWGEGYEQYF
TRBV7-2,NA,NA,TRBJ2-3,TGTGCCAGCAGCCTGATGGGGGGGCCCACAGATACGCAGTATTTT,CASSLMGGPTDTQYF
TRBV11-2,NA,TRBD2,TRBJ2-7,TGTGCCAGCAGCCCCAGACTAGCGGACCCCCCGGGCGCGTACTTC,CASSPRLADPPGAYF
TRBV3-1,once,NA,TRBJ2-2,TGTGCCAGCAGCCAGGCCGGGACTGGAGCAACCGGGGAGCTGTTTTTT,CASSQAGTGATGELFF
TRBV12-3/TRBV12-4,many,NA,TRBJ2-7,TGTGCCAGCAGTTTAGGACGCCCGCCCTACGAGCAGTACTTC,CASSLGRPPYEQYF
TRBV7-2,few,NA,TRBJ2-1,TGTGCCAGCAGCTTGAGCCGGGAGTACAATGAGCAGTTCTTC,CASSLSREYNEQFF
TRBV4-3,few,TRBD1,TRBJ2-3,TGCGCCAGCAGCCAACGACCTCCGGACAGGGGATCGGGAGATACGCAGTATTTT,CASSQRPPDRGSGDTQYF